These T cell receptor beta chains were read from a single sample in a study of blood T cell repertoires in COVID-19. Data came from immunoSEQ multiplex PCR; TCRdb stores just in-frame clones and leaves some out. The sample holds some 370,000 clones, approximately 89% seen once. Specimen: peripheral blood. The receptors were sampled from a woman in her twenties or thirties with COVID-19, enrolled during active disease. Both conserved end residues are part of each CDR3. A D gene is named only where the DNA matches it firmly. Size is stated for part of the rows, as once, few or many counts, or as a class when the clone is expanded.

CDR3aa	CDR3nt	v_gene	d_gene	abundance	j_gene
CASSPQGLLEYNEQFF	TGTGCCAGCAGCCCCCAGGGACTTCTAGAGTACAATGAGCAGTTCTTC	TRBV7-3	NA	NA	TRBJ2-1
CASSQRSGGRTDTQYF	TGTGCCAGCAGTCAAAGGAGCGGAGGCCGCACAGATACGCAGTATTTT	TRBV7-2	NA	NA	TRBJ2-3
CASKEGHNTNYGYTF	TGTGCCAGCAAAGAGGGACATAATACAAACTATGGCTACACCTTC	TRBV2	NA	once	TRBJ1-2
CASSQTSGSSKTQYF	TGTGCCAGTAGCCAGACTAGCGGGAGTTCGAAGACCCAGTACTTC	TRBV19	TRBD2	NA	TRBJ2-5
CASSSSGQIYGYTF	TGTGCCAGCAGCTCCTCAGGACAGATCTATGGCTACACCTTC	TRBV5-4	NA	NA	TRBJ1-2
CASSPSSGTPYYEQYF	TGCGCCAGCAGTCCTTCTAGCGGGACCCCCTACTACGAGCAGTACTTC	TRBV10-2	TRBD2	NA	TRBJ2-7
CASSAGWGQGALEQYF	TGCGCCAGCAGCGCCGGGTGGGGACAGGGGGCGCTTGAGCAGTACTTC	TRBV5-1	TRBD1	once	TRBJ2-7
CASSSRTGGSYNEQFF	TGTGCCAGCAGCTCCAGGACAGGGGGCTCCTACAATGAGCAGTTCTTC	TRBV7-3	TRBD1	NA	TRBJ2-1
CAWSIQERFHEQYF	TGTGCCTGGAGCATCCAAGAGAGGTTCCACGAGCAGTACTTC	TRBV30	NA	NA	TRBJ2-7
CASSATRLAGHTDTQYF	TGTGCCAGCAGTGCGACCCGACTAGCGGGACACACAGATACGCAGTATTTT	TRBV28	TRBD2	NA	TRBJ2-3
CASSPPGYPNTGELFF	TGCGCCAGCAGCCCGCCCGGTTATCCGAACACCGGGGAGCTGTTTTTT	TRBV4-3	NA	NA	TRBJ2-2
CASSLDRGLSRLGEQFF	TGTGCCAGCAGCTTAGACAGGGGGCTATCCCGACTAGGTGAGCAGTTCTTC	TRBV13	TRBD1	NA	TRBJ2-1
CASSYSGLAGGYEQFF	TGTGCCAGCAGTTACTCGGGTCTAGCGGGAGGCTATGAGCAGTTCTTC	TRBV6-6	TRBD2	NA	TRBJ2-1
CASSLGWARDTQYF	TGCGCCAGCAGCTTGGGGTGGGCACGGGATACGCAGTATTTT	TRBV5-1	NA	NA	TRBJ2-3
CASRTLAGPLNEQFF	TGTGCCAGCAGGACACTAGCGGGCCCTTTAAATGAGCAGTTCTTC	TRBV2	TRBD2	NA	TRBJ2-1
CASRRREGDTEAFF	TGTGCCAGCAGGCGCAGGGAGGGGGACACTGAAGCTTTCTTT	TRBV2	NA	NA	TRBJ1-1
CASSPRLAGAYNEQFF	TGTGCCAGCAGCCCTAGACTAGCGGGAGCTTACAATGAGCAGTTCTTC	TRBV9	TRBD2	NA	TRBJ2-1
CASSQAMNTEAFF	TGTGCCAGCTCCCAAGCAATGAACACTGAAGCTTTCTTT	TRBV28	NA	once	TRBJ1-1
CASSLVRGQGGYEQYF	TGTGCCAGCAGCTTAGTAAGAGGACAGGGGGGTTACGAGCAGTACTTC	TRBV7-2	TRBD1	NA	TRBJ2-7
CAWTSGYEQYF	TGTGCCTGGACGAGTGGCTACGAGCAGTACTTC	TRBV30	NA	NA	TRBJ2-7
CASSDAGARPNSNQPQHF	TGTGCCAGCAGTGACGCGGGGGCTCGACCAAATAGCAATCAGCCCCAGCATTTT	TRBV2	NA	once	TRBJ1-5
CATSDLAASYNEQFF	TGTGCCACCAGTGATTTGGCGGCCTCCTACAATGAGCAGTTCTTC	TRBV24-1	NA	NA	TRBJ2-1
CASSIDSYNEQFF	TGTGCCAGCAGCATTGACAGTTACAATGAGCAGTTCTTC	TRBV6-2/TRBV6-3	NA	NA	TRBJ2-1
CASRVTGEVAGYTF	TGTGCCAGCAGGGTGACAGGGGAAGTCGCTGGCTACACCTTC	TRBV28	TRBD1	NA	TRBJ1-2
CAISDLGSYEQFF	TGTGCCATCAGCGATCTCGGGAGCTATGAGCAGTTCTTC	TRBV10-3	NA	NA	TRBJ2-1
CASSFRTGSGRGSPLHF	TGTGCCAGCAGCTTCAGGACTGGTTCTGGGAGAGGTTCACCCCTCCACTTT	TRBV5-6	NA	NA	TRBJ1-6
CASRGQVMSTDTQYF	TGTGCCAGCAGGGGACAGGTCATGAGCACAGATACGCAGTATTTT	TRBV2	TRBD1	NA	TRBJ2-3
CASGGAGTDTQYF	TGCGCCAGCGGGGGGGCAGGCACAGATACGCAGTATTTT	TRBV5-1	NA	NA	TRBJ2-3
CACGLYNEQFF	TGTGCTTGCGGGTTATACAATGAGCAGTTCTTC	TRBV2	NA	NA	TRBJ2-1
CASSPRTANSPLHF	TGTGCCAGCAGTCCAAGGACAGCTAATTCACCCCTCCACTTT	TRBV2	NA	NA	TRBJ1-6
CASSQVVLGGNTEAFF	TGCGCCAGCAGCCAAGTGGTTCTGGGGGGGAACACTGAAGCTTTCTTT	TRBV4-1	NA	NA	TRBJ1-1
CASSQADRKYF	TGTGCCAGCAGCCAGGCCGATAGAAAGTACTTC	TRBV7-9	NA	NA	TRBJ2-7
CASRWDRGWTGELFF	TGTGCCAGCAGATGGGACAGGGGGTGGACCGGGGAGCTGTTTTTT	TRBV2	TRBD1	NA	TRBJ2-2
CASSRALSGELFF	TGTGCCAGCAGCCGAGCCCTGTCCGGGGAGCTGTTTTTT	TRBV11-2	NA	NA	TRBJ2-2
CASSSGLAGGASYEQYF	TGTGCCAGCAGCTCGGGACTAGCGGGAGGGGCATCCTACGAGCAGTACTTC	TRBV7-6	TRBD2	NA	TRBJ2-7
CAWSVSPGQPNEKLFF	TGTGCCTGGAGTGTTTCCCCGGGACAGCCTAATGAAAAACTGTTTTTT	TRBV30	TRBD1	NA	TRBJ1-4